This record concerns one T cell receptor beta chain sequence. No antigen is known for it. This record belongs to a study of shared clonotypes between healthy human individuals. General study findings and limits: Unshared clonotypes carried lower generation probabilities than those common to all four donors. The researchers took only blood, and tissue repertoires probably look different.

Donors were healthy HIV-negative adults without recent acute infections or vaccinations. The ends were cut back, 5 bases at V and 5 bases at J, with 8 bases in the middle. The CDR3 contains 12 residues. Germline V gene data show CDR1 as SGHRS and CDR2 as YFSETQ. Authors' methods: ImmunoSEQ only sent back junction sequences with no quality scores, so filtering was done differently. Assay used: immunoSEQ multiplex PCR; TCRdb lists only in-frame clones, some missing. Clonal size and the V and J genes are those of that table, whereas D and trimming came from the DNA. The sample gives fewer than 1.8 million clones, about 98.5% of which show up once; over 0.3% is in the top ten.

The TCR sequence derives from a man aged 25-45 years in good health. The chain carries TRBV5-1 and TRBJ2-1; the D gene is possibly TRBD2 (5 bases). Specimen: naive CD4+ T cells sorted from blood. Subset denoted: CD45RA+ positively selected. CDR3: CASSKGDNEQFF. The DNA for the CDR3 is TGCGCCAGCAGTAAGGGAGACAATGAGCAGTTCTTC.